This TCR beta chain was recorded in a study of beta chain features in type 1 diabetes. Study at large: Sorted cells examined across all samples numbered around 110,000,000.

Trimming left V 6 bases short and J 4 bases short, with 15 bases between. From germline, CDR1 is KGHSH and CDR2 LQKENI. This CDR3 region has 14 residues. The whole isolated RNA underwent reverse transcription, so sequencing captured expressed TCRB transcripts. The table came from immunoSEQ multiplex PCR; TCRdb's copy has only in-frame clones and leaves some out. The table records fewer than 350,000 clones, around a fifth of them present only once. Only a few counts were recorded for this clone. What it recognizes is unknown. Notes on the study in general: Still unanswered here is whether HLA type influences TCRB rearrangement. More deletions and fewer insertions at VDJ junctions were seen in type 1 diabetes patients.

Sorted populations were all over 98% pure. Sequencing was carried out using naive CD4+ T cells from blood. This TCR was recovered from a young woman in good health. V is TRBV18 and J is TRBJ2-5, with no clear D. CDR3 loop: CASSPLERSETQYF. The CDR3 nucleotides read TGTGCCAGCTCCCCCTTGGAGAGATCAGAGACCCAGTACTTC.